The entry below gives a single T cell receptor beta chain sequence along with its context. Its antigen remains unidentified. No much larger clonotype is one base removed from it; base qualities were not supplied. TCRbeta CDR3 regions were amplified from genomic DNA by means of the immunoSEQ Assay, a bias-controlled multiplex PCR. The study's own analysis went as follows. Within the assay, amplification of reference gene primers was used to estimate how many nucleated cells each sample contained. To quantify the absolute abundance of each unique TCRbeta CDR3 rearrangement, sequence reads were collapsed and filtered. For each sample, productive Simpson clonality was calculated by taking the square root of Simpson's diversity index across productive rearrangements. TCRdb carries this immuneACCESS record with in-frame sequences only. Its versions omit some clonotypes, under half of them owing to an unresolved V gene in the studies checked, with the rest unexplained. V, J and clone size are taken as reported in that table, and D and trimming were inferred from the DNA itself. The sample records 150,000 to 200,000 clones, 84% of which are singletons. Of the sample, around 13% is held by the ten largest clones.

In Seattle, one collaborating source enrolled patients while the infection was active and tracked those patients longitudinally over the course of disease. The collaborating institutions used their own protocols to collect whole blood in K2EDTA tubes. For TCRbeta analysis, collaborators shipped samples in one of three forms: frozen whole blood, isolated PBMCs, or DNA extracted from either of those sample types. The data originate from a study of blood T cell repertoires in COVID-19 (TCRdb year 2020). With regard to the full study: Samples from collaborators originated in the United States, Italy and Spain and spanned both the acute and convalescent phases of COVID-19. Subjects who had been exposed to COVID-19, were actively infected with it, or had recovered from it provided the deeply sampled blood TCRbeta repertoires that made up the dataset. Where available, HLA class I and class II types were obtained from metadata supplied by the sample provider rather than from assay-based typing. The samples were drawn from two sources: the first 160 participants of the ongoing ImmuneRACE study, and 950 to 1,500 subjects contributed by 6 global collaborators. The repertoires were released in a freely available public database meant as a resource for research on the immune response to SARS-CoV-2. A de-identified subject ID, COVID-19 status, age in years and sex were almost always included in the sample metadata. The prospective study material was composed of cDNA or gDNA derived from T cells, B-cell-depleted T cells, or PBMCs. Results the study describes overall, beyond this receptor: The amount of clinical and demographic metadata varied by source and participant and was provided uncurated.

The trim is 4 bases for V and 7 bases for J, with a gap of 16 bases between the germline ends. The CDR3 has 15 amino acids, counting the end cysteine and phenylalanine. Only the CDR3 portion is preserved as DNA: 45 bases, with reading frame beginning at the first base. For CDR1 and CDR2, the germline V gene (reference sequence) lists SEHNR and FQNEAQ. This chain is built from TRBV7-9 and TRBJ1-4, with the D gene not confidently named. The source is a woman aged 70-85 years with COVID-19, enrolled during active disease. The sequenced material came from peripheral blood. The DNA reads TGTGCCAGCAGCTCCGCCAAATCTTTACTTGAAAAACTGTTTTTT. Its protein is CASSSAKSLLEKLFF. When the CDR3 is completed using the reference TRBV7-9 and TRBJ1-4 genes on either side, the full variable domain is DTGVSQNPRHKITKRGQNVTFRCDPISEHNRLYWYRQTLGQGPEFLTYFQNEAQLEKSRLLSDRFSAERPKGSFSTLEIQRTEQGDSAMYLCASSSAKSLLEKLFFGSGTQLSVL.